These T cell receptor beta chains were read from a single sample in a study of radiation and T cells in renal cell carcinoma. Sequencing used immunoSEQ multiplex PCR; TCRdb keeps in-frame clones, though not all of them. The data show 80,000 or so clones, roughly nine tenths seen once. The sample here was blood, taken from a patient whose treatment included radiotherapy and nephrectomy. Receptor source: a woman in her 70s with renal cell carcinoma. CDR3s include the opening cysteine and the closing phenylalanine or tryptophan. Fields, in order: J gene, clone size, V gene, D gene, CDR3 DNA, CDR3 protein. A D gene is named only where the DNA matches it firmly. Clone size is shown for a subset of rows, as once, few, many or a class of expanded clone.

j_gene: TRBJ2-5
abundance: once
v_gene: TRBV15
d_gene: TRBD1
CDR3nt: TGTGCCACCAGCAGAGGAGCAGGGGGTCTCGCGGAGACCCAGTACTTC
CDR3aa: CATSRGAGGLAETQYF

j_gene: TRBJ1-5
abundance: -
v_gene: TRBV6-1
d_gene: -
CDR3nt: TGTGCCAGCATTCAGGGGAGTCACAATCAGCCCCAGCATTTT
CDR3aa: CASIQGSHNQPQHF

j_gene: TRBJ2-3
abundance: -
v_gene: TRBV9
d_gene: -
CDR3nt: TGTGCCAGCAGCACCCAGGGATTGGGGGCAGGAAGCACAGATACGCAGTATTTT
CDR3aa: CASSTQGLGAGSTDTQYF

j_gene: TRBJ1-2
abundance: -
v_gene: TRBV19
d_gene: -
CDR3nt: TGTGCCAGTAGTACCGGGACGGACAGCTATGGCTACACCTTC
CDR3aa: CASSTGTDSYGYTF

j_gene: TRBJ2-7
abundance: -
v_gene: TRBV9
d_gene: -
CDR3nt: TGTGCCAGCAGCGTAGAGACGTTCGGGGAGCAGTACTTC
CDR3aa: CASSVETFGEQYF

j_gene: TRBJ2-5
abundance: -
v_gene: TRBV5-1
d_gene: -
CDR3nt: TGCGCCAGCAGCTTGGGTGGGCTGGAGACCCAGTACTTC
CDR3aa: CASSLGGLETQYF

j_gene: TRBJ2-2
abundance: -
v_gene: TRBV11-1
d_gene: -
CDR3nt: TGTGCCAGCAGCGGACAAGGTGTGAACACCGGGGAGCTGTTTTTT
CDR3aa: CASSGQGVNTGELFF

j_gene: TRBJ1-1
abundance: -
v_gene: TRBV6-6
d_gene: -
CDR3nt: TGTGCCAGCGCCGGCAGGGGGAACACTGAAGCTTTCTTT
CDR3aa: CASAGRGNTEAFF

j_gene: TRBJ2-1
abundance: -
v_gene: TRBV6-5
d_gene: -
CDR3nt: TGTGCCAGCAGTTACTCGGGCGGACCCTCCAATGAGCAGTTCTTC
CDR3aa: CASSYSGGPSNEQFF

j_gene: TRBJ1-4
abundance: once
v_gene: TRBV7-9
d_gene: -
CDR3nt: TGTGCCAGCAGCCAGGATACAACTAATGAAAAACTGTTTTTT
CDR3aa: CASSQDTTNEKLFF

j_gene: TRBJ1-2
abundance: -
v_gene: TRBV5-1
d_gene: -
CDR3nt: TGCGCCAGCAGCCCGTCCCAAAGCCCGGGGCGACCGACATTC
CDR3aa: CASSPSQSPGRPTF

j_gene: TRBJ1-3
abundance: -
v_gene: TRBV6-6
d_gene: -
CDR3nt: TGTGCCAGCAGTGACACACTTTACTCTGGAAACACCATATATTTT
CDR3aa: CASSDTLYSGNTIYF

j_gene: TRBJ2-2
abundance: -
v_gene: TRBV18
d_gene: -
CDR3nt: TGTGCCAGCTCACCCCTCCCACAGGGAAATAGGGACACCGGGGAGCTGTTTTTT
CDR3aa: CASSPLPQGNRDTGELFF

j_gene: TRBJ1-1
abundance: -
v_gene: TRBV21-1
d_gene: -
CDR3nt: TGTGCCAGCAGCAAAGCGACAGGGGGGAACACTGAAGCTTTCTTT
CDR3aa: CASSKATGGNTEAFF

j_gene: TRBJ2-7
abundance: -
v_gene: TRBV28
d_gene: TRBD1
CDR3nt: TGTGCCAGCAGTTTATCCTCCGGACAGGGGGAGCAGTACTTC
CDR3aa: CASSLSSGQGEQYF

j_gene: TRBJ2-1
abundance: once
v_gene: TRBV4-3
d_gene: TRBD1
CDR3nt: TGCGCCAGCAGCCAAGGGCAGGGGGCACTGAATGAGCAGTTCTTC
CDR3aa: CASSQGQGALNEQFF

j_gene: TRBJ2-7
abundance: -
v_gene: TRBV28
d_gene: -
CDR3nt: TGTGCCAGCAGTTCGGGACCGAGCGAGCAGTACTTC
CDR3aa: CASSSGPSEQYF

j_gene: TRBJ1-5
abundance: few
v_gene: TRBV4-2
d_gene: -
CDR3nt: TGTGCCAGCAGCCAAGAGAGGGGAGGCAATCAGCCCCAGCATTTT
CDR3aa: CASSQERGGNQPQHF

j_gene: TRBJ1-3
abundance: -
v_gene: TRBV7-6
d_gene: TRBD1
CDR3nt: TGTGCCAGCAGCTTAGCGCACAGGGGCGATGCAAACACCATATATTTT
CDR3aa: CASSLAHRGDANTIYF

j_gene: TRBJ2-1
abundance: -
v_gene: TRBV5-1
d_gene: -
CDR3nt: TGCGCCAGCAAACTGAACGGGGGCCTCTCCTACAATGAGCAGTTCTTC
CDR3aa: CASKLNGGLSYNEQFF

j_gene: TRBJ2-5
abundance: -
v_gene: TRBV5-4
d_gene: TRBD2
CDR3nt: TGTGCCAGCAGCTTGGGACTAGCGGGGTCGAAAGAGACCCAGTACTTC
CDR3aa: CASSLGLAGSKETQYF

j_gene: TRBJ1-2
abundance: -
v_gene: TRBV7-8
d_gene: -
CDR3nt: TGTGCCAGCAGCTTAGTAGTAGGCCATAACTATGGCTACACCTTC
CDR3aa: CASSLVVGHNYGYTF

j_gene: TRBJ1-2
abundance: -
v_gene: TRBV5-4
d_gene: -
CDR3nt: TGTGCCAGCAGCTTGGTCAATTCTAACTATGGCTACACCTTC
CDR3aa: CASSLVNSNYGYTF

j_gene: TRBJ2-3
abundance: -
v_gene: TRBV23-1
d_gene: TRBD2
CDR3nt: TGCGCCAGCAGTCAATCGACGGGGGGGACAGATACGCAGTATTTT
CDR3aa: CASSQSTGGTDTQYF

j_gene: TRBJ2-2
abundance: -
v_gene: TRBV15
d_gene: TRBD2
CDR3nt: TGTGCCACCAGCACACGGACTAGTTTGGCCGGGGAGCTGTTTTTT
CDR3aa: CATSTRTSLAGELFF

j_gene: TRBJ2-7
abundance: once
v_gene: TRBV7-9
d_gene: TRBD1
CDR3nt: TGTGCCAGCAGTCTCATGGGACAGGGCGTAGGCGAGCAGTACTTC
CDR3aa: CASSLMGQGVGEQYF

j_gene: TRBJ2-2
abundance: -
v_gene: TRBV5-4
d_gene: TRBD1
CDR3nt: TGTGCCAGCAGCTTAGGGACAGGGGGCTCTACCGGGGAGCTGTTTTTT
CDR3aa: CASSLGTGGSTGELFF

j_gene: TRBJ1-1
abundance: -
v_gene: TRBV2
d_gene: TRBD1
CDR3nt: TGTGCCAGCAACCCGACAGGGGTGAACACTGAAGCTTTCTTT
CDR3aa: CASNPTGVNTEAFF

j_gene: TRBJ2-5
abundance: -
v_gene: TRBV4-3
d_gene: TRBD1
CDR3nt: TGCGCCAGCAGCCAGGACAGGGCTCAAGAGACCCAGTACTTC
CDR3aa: CASSQDRAQETQYF

j_gene: TRBJ2-7
abundance: -
v_gene: TRBV9
d_gene: -
CDR3nt: TGTGCCAGCAGCGTACAGGATCGGGGTTCCTACGAGCAGTACTTC
CDR3aa: CASSVQDRGSYEQYF

j_gene: TRBJ2-2
abundance: -
v_gene: TRBV9
d_gene: -
CDR3nt: TGTGCCAGCAGCGTAGTCGCGCAGAGCACCGGGGAGCTGTTTTTT
CDR3aa: CASSVVAQSTGELFF

j_gene: TRBJ1-4
abundance: -
v_gene: TRBV5-8
d_gene: -
CDR3nt: TGTGCCAGCAGCCCATCCCGCTCCTCGGGTCTGGGGAATGAAAAACTGTTTTTT
CDR3aa: CASSPSRSSGLGNEKLFF

j_gene: TRBJ2-5
abundance: -
v_gene: TRBV30
d_gene: TRBD2
CDR3nt: TGTGCCTGGGGACTAGCGGGGGTGGAGACCCAGTACTTC
CDR3aa: CAWGLAGVETQYF